The 27 T cell receptor beta chains listed next were all sequenced from one sample in a study of blood T cell repertoires in COVID-19. Clones were sequenced by immunoSEQ multiplex PCR, and TCRdb holds only the in-frame ones, with some missing. The profile shows 95,000 to 100,000 clones, approximately 89% of them singletons. Sequences were obtained from peripheral blood. The receptors originated from a woman aged 25 to 39 with acute or convalescent COVID-19.

This clone was detected a few times. The rearrangement joins TRBV7-8 to TRBJ2-3; 11 bases agree with TRBD2. CDR3 length equals 16 residues. The V segment lost 4 bases and the J segment 1 base; nucleotides outside the gene matches: 4. Germline V CDR1 and CDR2: SGHVS, FQNEAQ. The chain's CDR3 is CASSSPTSGGTDTQYF. The CDR3 region has the DNA TGTGCCAGCAGCTCTCCGACTAGCGGGGGCACAGATACGCAGTATTTT.

J is TRBJ1-2 and V is TRBV7-6; maybe TRBD1 (6 bases). The germline V and J ends were trimmed by 0 bases and 5 bases, with 19 bases remaining between them. The CDR3 runs 17 residues. Germline-derived CDR1 and CDR2 are SGHVS and FNYEAQ. This chain's CDR3 is CASSLAEVWGQGYGYTF. CDR3 nucleotides: TGTGCCAGCAGCTTAGCGGAAGTCTGGGGCCAGGGGTATGGCTACACCTTC.

The chain couples TRBV2 to TRBJ2-5; the match to TRBD2 covers 10 bases. V trimming: 4 bases; J trimming: 2 bases; junction bases outside the gene matches: 7. CDR1 is SNHLY, CDR2 FYNNEI, per germline. This CDR3 region has 16 residues. CDR3 coding DNA: TGTGCCAGCAGTGGAGCGCTAGCGGGGGAGCAAGAGACCCAGTACTTC. Amino acid sequence: CASSGALAGEQETQYF.

In nucleotides, the CDR3 is TGTGCCAGCAGTTACTTGGGAGGGAGAGCCGGGGAGCTGTTTTTT. Residues: CASSYLGGRAGELFF. The genes are TRBV6-5 and TRBJ2-2; the match to TRBD2 covers 7 bases. J lost 6 bases, V lost 1 base, and 5 bases had no gene match. This CDR3 contains 15 residues. Germline CDR1 is MNHEY and CDR2 is SVGAGI.

The V gene is TRBV9, the J gene TRBJ2-1; perhaps TRBD2 as D (6 bases). CDR1 and CDR2 (germline): SGDLS, YYNGEE. The CDR3 loop spans 16 amino acids. Trimming left V 4 bases short and J 4 bases short, with 18 bases between. The CDR3 region has the DNA TGTGCCAGCAGCTCTAAAGGCGGGAAGGGGTACAATGAGCAGTTCTTC. Amino acid sequence: CASSSKGGKGYNEQFF.

This rearrangement joins TRBV2 to TRBJ2-3; D not certain. V was cut by 8 bases and J by 4 bases, with 7 bases left in between. CDR1 SNHLY and CDR2 FYNNEI come from the germline V gene. The CDR3 spans 11 residues. CDR3 in amino acids: CASLLADTQYF. For the CDR3, the DNA is TGTGCCAGCCTATTAGCAGATACGCAGTATTTT. The entire variable domain, with the rest obtained from reference TRBV2 and TRBJ2-3, is as follows: EPEVTQTPSHQVTQMGQEVILRCVPISNHLYFYWYRQILGQKVEFLVSFYNNEISEKSEIFDDQFSVERPDGSNFTLKIRSTKLEDSAMYFCASLLADTQYFGPGTRLTVL.

The chain recombines TRBV27 with TRBJ2-4; the D is unclear. Trimming took 6 bases from V and 0 from J, leaving 6 bases between them. Germline-derived CDR1 and CDR2 are MNHEY and SMNVEV (reference sequence). CDR3 length: 13 residues. CDR3 in amino acids: CASREIAKNIQYF. The CDR3 DNA follows: TGTGCCAGCAGGGAGATAGCCAAAAACATTCAGTACTTC.

The chain links TRBV3-1 (or the pseudogene TRBV3-2) to TRBJ2-2; D is undetermined. Trimming took off 2 bases at V and 5 bases at J, with 12 bases between the two ends. The CDR3 covers 15 residues. CDR1 LGHDT and CDR2 YNNKEL come from the germline V gene (reference sequence). The DNA for the CDR3 is TGTGCCAGCAGCCAACCCAGGTTAGGAACCGGGGAGCTGTTTTTT. Translating it yields CASSQPRLGTGELFF.

The gene calls are TRBV5-1 and TRBJ2-7, with 14 bases that match TRBD2. The length of the CDR3 is 16 residues. Germline CDR1 is SGHRS and CDR2 is YFSETQ. Losses at the gene ends were 3 bases for V and 2 bases for J; bases not matched to a gene: 4. The CDR3 sequence: CASSSGTSGGAYEQYF. CDR3 nucleotides: TGCGCCAGCAGCTCCGGGACTAGCGGGGGCGCCTACGAGCAGTACTTC.

This clone was recorded only once. The rearrangement uses TRBV2 and TRBJ2-5; 15 nucleotides align to TRBD2. The CDR3 consists of 17 residues. V trimming: 5 bases; J trimming: 4 bases; junction bases outside the gene matches: 8. CDR1 is SNHLY and CDR2 is FYNNEI in the germline V gene. DNA for the CDR3: TGTGCCAGCAGTCTTCGGACTAGCGGGGGGGCCGGAGAGACCCAGTACTTC. It is translated as CASSLRTSGGAGETQYF. Filled out from reference TRBV2 and TRBJ2-5, the complete variable domain reads EPEVTQTPSHQVTQMGQEVILRCVPISNHLYFYWYRQILGQKVEFLVSFYNNEISEKSEIFDDQFSVERPDGSNFTLKIRSTKLEDSAMYFCASSLRTSGGAGETQYFGPGTRLLVL.

The rearrangement links TRBV10-1 to TRBJ1-1, with a weak D call TRBD1 (6 bases). V was clipped by 5 bases and J by 1 base, with 8 bases between them. Germline loops: CDR1 WNHNN, CDR2 SYGVQD (reference sequence). CDR3 length: 13 amino acids. The CDR3 sequence: CASSQGRNTEAFF. The CDR3 region has the DNA TGCGCCAGCAGTCAGGGGCGGAACACTGAAGCTTTCTTT.

The gene calls are TRBV27 and TRBJ2-6, with TRBD1 matching 9 bases. Germline V gives CDR1 MNHEY, CDR2 SMNVEV (reference sequence). The V segment lost 7 bases and the J segment 0 bases; nucleotides outside the gene matches: 4. The CDR3 length is 16 residues. CDR3 protein: CASTPGQGSGANVLTF. CDR3 bases: TGTGCCAGCACTCCGGGACAGGGCTCTGGGGCCAACGTCCTGACTTTC. The full variable domain, in which reference TRBV27 and TRBJ2-6 provide the parts outside the CDR3, is EAQVTQNPRYLITVTGKKLTVTCSQNMNHEYMSWYRQDPGLGLRQIYYSMNVEVTDKGDVPEGYKVSRKEKRNFPLILESPSPNQTSLYFCASTPGQGSGANVLTFGAGSRLTVL.

This clone was seen only once. J is TRBJ2-4 and V is TRBV18; TRBD2 is a possible D gene (6 bases). Between the trimmed V and J ends, which lost 3 bases and 6 bases, there was a span of 15 bases. The CDR3 has 15 residues. Germline V gene data show CDR1 as KGHSH and CDR2 as LQKENI. The CDR3 region has the DNA TGTGCCAGCTCACCGGGGGGTCAGTCCACAAACATTCAGTACTTC. Residues: CASSPGGQSTNIQYF.

V usage is TRBV7-3 and J usage is TRBJ2-3, with TRBD2 matching over 8 bases. CDR3 length equals 15 residues. The germline V gene encodes CDR1 SGHTA and CDR2 FQGTGA. The J segment lost 3 bases and the V segment lost 3 bases, leaving 5 bases of the junction unmatched. CDR3 loop: CASSLLAGGTDTQYF. The DNA for the CDR3 is TGTGCCAGCAGCTTGTTGGCGGGGGGTACAGATACGCAGTATTTT. The entire variable domain, with the rest obtained from reference TRBV7-3 and TRBJ2-3, is as follows: GAGVSQTPSNKVTEKGKYVELRCDPISGHTALYWYRQSLGQGPEFLIYFQGTGAADDSGLPNDRFFAVRPEGSVSTLKIQRTERGDSAVYLCASSLLAGGTDTQYFGPGTRLTVL.

The table lists this clone with a count of one. The chain carries TRBV7-9 and TRBJ2-7; the match to TRBD1 covers 9 bases. Trimming removed 3 bases from V and 4 bases from J; junction bases left unmatched: 4. CDR1 and CDR2 (germline): SEHNR, FQNEAQ (reference sequence). The CDR3 is 14 amino acids. CDR3 nucleotide sequence: TGTGCCAGCAGCTTGACAGGGGGTTTTTACGAGCAGTACTTC. Residues: CASSLTGGFYEQYF.

This sequence joins TRBV24-1 and TRBJ1-1; TRBD1 is a possible D gene (5 bases). Between the trimmed V and J ends, which lost 5 bases and 2 bases, there was a span of 14 bases. Germline V gene data show CDR1 as KGHDR and CDR2 as SFDVKD. The CDR3 covers 15 residues. The DNA for the CDR3 is TGTGCCACCAGTGCCAACGGAAGGGGTAACACTGAAGCTTTCTTT. Protein sequence: CATSANGRGNTEAFF.

This chain uses TRBV5-1 with TRBJ1-2; D gene ambiguous. The ends were cut back, 4 bases at V and 5 bases at J, with 15 bases in the middle. The CDR3 loop spans 14 amino acids. Germline lookup yields CDR1 SGHRS and CDR2 YFSETQ. CDR3 in DNA: TGCGCCAGCAGCCCGGAGCCTCCACGATATGGCTACACCTTC. Its translation is CASSPEPPRYGYTF.

The V and J genes are TRBV19 and TRBJ2-2, with D hard to call. Germline CDR1 reads LNHDA; CDR2 reads SQIVND (reference sequence). The CDR3 spans 13 residues. The V end lost 1 base, the J end lost 8 bases, and 8 bases lay between the germline ends. The CDR3 reads CASSIVPGGELFF. The CDR3 coding sequence is TGTGCCAGTAGTATAGTCCCCGGGGGGGAGCTGTTTTTT.

The V gene is TRBV5-6, the J gene TRBJ2-2; 11 nucleotides match TRBD1. CDR1 and CDR2 from the germline V gene are SGHDT and YYEEEE. The CDR3 length is 16 residues. With 3 bases clipped from V and 7 bases from J, the junction kept 8 bases outside the gene matches. The CDR3 DNA sequence: TGTGCCAGCAGCTACGGACAGGGGGCGCTTGGCGGGGAGCTGTTTTTT. This codes for CASSYGQGALGGELFF.

The chain joins TRBV3-1 (or the pseudogene TRBV3-2) to TRBJ2-1, with 10 bases identical to TRBD2. V was pared by 4 bases and J by 5 bases, with 11 bases of the junction left unmatched. Germline CDR1 reads LGHDT; CDR2 reads YNNKEL (reference sequence). This CDR3 contains 17 residues. The CDR3 protein is CASSRTRTSGKNNEQFF. The CDR3 DNA sequence: TGTGCCAGCAGCCGAACTCGAACTAGCGGGAAAAACAATGAGCAGTTCTTC.

This CDR3 is CSVESVSGANVLTF. For the CDR3, the DNA is TGCAGCGTTGAGTCGGTCTCTGGGGCCAACGTCCTGACTTTC. The V and J genes are TRBV29-1 and TRBJ2-6; D gene unclear. The V and J ends lost 3 bases and 0 bases respectively, with 6 bases between them. Germline CDR1 is SQVTM and CDR2 is ANQGSEA. There are 14 residues in the CDR3.

This chain links TRBV18 with TRBJ1-1, with D unclear. This CDR3 has 14 residues. V was shortened by 2 bases and J by 5 bases, with 12 bases between the two germline ends. Germline assignment: CDR1 KGHSH and CDR2 LQKENI. In DNA, the CDR3 is TGTGCCAGCTCACCATCGACGGAACAGACTGAAGCTTTCTTT. Its protein is CASSPSTEQTEAFF.

The chain carries TRBV4-1 and TRBJ1-6, with unresolved D. Germline V CDR1 and CDR2: MGHRA, YSYEKL. The V end was cut by 4 bases, the J end by 4 bases, with 8 bases between. The length of the CDR3 is 14 residues. CDR3 coding DNA: TGCGCCAGCAGCCTCCGGGGTTATAATTCACCCCTCCACTTT. It translates to CASSLRGYNSPLHF.

The V gene is TRBV5-1, the J gene TRBJ1-1; TRBD1 matches 7 bases. This CDR3 comprises 14 residues. V trimming: 5 bases; J trimming: 0 bases; junction bases outside the gene matches: 4. Germline V gene sequence: CDR1 SGHRS, CDR2 YFSETQ. In DNA, the CDR3 is TGCGCCAGCAGTCCCGGACAGGTGAACACTGAAGCTTTCTTT. Its protein product is CASSPGQVNTEAFF.

This clone was counted once. The chain carries TRBV5-6 and TRBJ2-1; 10 positions agree with TRBD2. Trimming cost V 4 bases and J 2 bases; bases outside gene matches: 3. CDR3 length: 15 residues. Germline loops: CDR1 SGHDT, CDR2 YYEEEE. The CDR3 region has the DNA TGTGCCAGCAGCCCACTAGCGGGGACCTACAATGAGCAGTTCTTC. It yields the protein CASSPLAGTYNEQFF.

This chain connects TRBV6-5 to TRBJ2-1; 7 bases align to TRBD2. CDR3 length: 15 residues. With 2 bases clipped from V and 4 bases from J, the junction kept 5 bases outside the gene matches. Germline values: CDR1 MNHEY, CDR2 SVGAGI. CDR3 region: CASSYGGAGYNEQFF. CDR3 coding DNA: TGTGCCAGCAGTTACGGAGGAGCGGGGTACAATGAGCAGTTCTTC.

The CDR3 here is CASSPRTRQGAIDTQYF. CDR3 sequence (DNA): TGCGCCAGCAGCCCCAGAACCCGACAGGGGGCTATAGATACGCAGTATTTT. The chain carries TRBV5-1 and TRBJ2-3, with 10 bases lining up with TRBD1. There are 17 residues in the CDR3. V was pared by 4 bases and J by 5 bases, with 13 bases of the junction left unmatched. CDR1 is SGHRS and CDR2 is YFSETQ in the germline V gene.